This is a list of T cell receptor beta chains from one sample in a study of spatial heterogeneity in lung cancer. In TCRdb, the 5' RACE reads were re-called with MiXCR into one record per CDR3 protein. Counted here are under 150,000 distinct CDR3 sequences, approximately 10% occurring once; the ten biggest clones make up 20% to 25%. Source: PBMCs, taken at follow-up. The receptors here all came from a female donor with early-stage non-small cell lung cancer. Each CDR3 is given with its conserved first and last residue. A D gene is named only where the DNA matches it firmly. Size is stated for part of the rows, as once, few or many counts, or as a class when the clone is expanded.

j_call	d_call	clone_size	cdr3_length	v_call	cdr3_nt	cdr3_aa
TRBJ2-1	TRBD2	many	13	TRBV10-3	TGTGCCATCGGGACTAGCGGGAGATCTGAGCAGTTCTTC	CAIGTSGRSEQFF
TRBJ1-5	NA	few	13	TRBV28	TGTGCCAGCAGTTTATTCAGCAATCAGCCCCAGCATTTT	CASSLFSNQPQHF
TRBJ1-1	TRBD1	NA	15	TRBV6-5	TGTGCCAGCAGTAAGGACAGGGGGCTGAACACTGAAGCTTTCTTT	CASSKDRGLNTEAFF
TRBJ2-3	NA	few	15	TRBV9	TGTGCCAGCAGCGTAGGGGAGGAGCCGGCAGATACGCAGTATTTT	CASSVGEEPADTQYF
TRBJ1-2	TRBD1	few	16	TRBV5-1	TGCGCCAGCAGCCGCAAGTCCCGGGACAGAAACTATGGCTACACCTTC	CASSRKSRDRNYGYTF
TRBJ2-5	NA	NA	11	TRBV7-9	TGTGCCAGCAGCTTGGCGGGGAGTGGGAACTTC	CASSLAGSGNF
TRBJ2-3	NA	NA	13	TRBV3-1	TGTGCCAGCAGCCAAGTCGGTGCAGATACGCAGTATTTT	CASSQVGADTQYF
TRBJ2-7	NA	many	14	TRBV3-1	TGTGCCAGCAGCTCAAGGGGGATCGCCTACGAGCAGTACTTC	CASSSRGIAYEQYF
TRBJ2-1	NA	few	12	TRBV6-1	TGTGCCAGCAGTGAAAGAGGAAATGAGCAGTTCTTC	CASSERGNEQFF
TRBJ2-5	NA	few	16	TRBV6-5	TGTGCCAGCAGTCCAATCGGAGGTCTTATCCAAGAGACCCAGTACTTC	CASSPIGGLIQETQYF
TRBJ1-6	NA	NA	15	TRBV2	TGTGCCAGCCGAGACCGAGAATCCTATAATTCACCCCTCCACTTT	CASRDRESYNSPLHF
TRBJ2-2	TRBD2	many	20	TRBV6-2/TRBV6-3	TGTGCCAGCAGTTACTCGACTGGGACTAGCGGGATGGGAAGAACCGGGGAGCTGTTTTTT	CASSYSTGTSGMGRTGELFF
TRBJ2-7	NA	once	16	TRBV3-1	TGTGCCAGCAGCCCCCGCCGGGCCACGAGCTCCTACGAGCAGTACTTC	CASSPRRATSSYEQYF
TRBJ2-3	TRBD1	few	16	TRBV2	TGTGCCAGCAGTGAAGGGACAGGGTTTAGCACAGATACGCAGTATTTT	CASSEGTGFSTDTQYF
TRBJ1-4	NA	NA	14	TRBV29-1	TGCAGCGTTGAAGATCGAGGGGCTAATGAAAAACTGTTTTTT	CSVEDRGANEKLFF
TRBJ1-1	NA	few	13	TRBV7-9	TGTGCCAGCAGCGCGACAGGCCTCGGGGTAGCTTTCTTT	CASSATGLGVAFF
TRBJ2-3	TRBD2	few	16	TRBV9	TGTGCCAGCAGCGTAGATGCGCGGGAGGGCTCAGATACGCAGTATTTT	CASSVDAREGSDTQYF
TRBJ1-1	NA	NA	15	TRBV30	TGTGCCTGGAGTGTACGCAGGAGCAGGGGCGCTGAAGCTTTCTTT	CAWSVRRSRGAEAFF
TRBJ2-7	TRBD1	few	14	TRBV20-1	TGCAGTGCCCAGGACAGGGCGAGAGCCTACGAGCAGTACTTC	CSAQDRARAYEQYF
TRBJ2-1	NA	many	14	TRBV6-2/TRBV6-3	TGTGCCAGCAGTTACTCACAGATCTACAATGAGCAGTTCTTC	CASSYSQIYNEQFF
TRBJ2-5	NA	NA	15	TRBV7-9	TGTGCCAGCAGCCATGGGGACAACCGGGGTGAGACCCAGTACTTC	CASSHGDNRGETQYF
TRBJ2-1	TRBD2	many	14	TRBV5-1	TGCGCCAGCAGTTTTACTAGCGGGAGTTTTGAGCAGTTCTTC	CASSFTSGSFEQFF
TRBJ1-4	NA	NA	14	TRBV5-1	TGCGCCAGCAGCTTAGACGGAACTAATGAAAAACTGTTTTTT	CASSLDGTNEKLFF
TRBJ2-2	NA	few	13	TRBV19	TGTGCCAGTAGTTCAAGGGGCCCCGGGGAGCTGTTTTTT	CASSSRGPGELFF
TRBJ2-5	TRBD1	NA	16	TRBV5-1	TGCGCCAGCAGCAGACAGGGGGCGGGTGTCCAAGAGACCCAGTACTTC	CASSRQGAGVQETQYF
TRBJ1-1	NA	NA	15	TRBV5-1	TGCGCCAGCAGCTTCTCGGGACAACCCAACACTGAAGCTTTCTTT	CASSFSGQPNTEAFF
TRBJ2-7	NA	many	15	TRBV27	TGTGCCAGCAGTTTGAGGTACTCAGCAACATACGAGCAGTACTTC	CASSLRYSATYEQYF
TRBJ2-3	TRBD2	NA	16	TRBV29-1	TGCAGCGTTGAAGGGACTAGCGGGAGGGCCAGAGATACGCAGTATTTT	CSVEGTSGRARDTQYF
TRBJ1-2	TRBD1	few	15	TRBV28	TGTGCCAGCAGTTTATATTTGACAGGGTCTTATGGCTACACCTTC	CASSLYLTGSYGYTF
TRBJ1-1	NA	NA	14	TRBV2	TGTGCCAGCAGTGAGGGCAGAATGAACACTGAAGCTTTCTTT	CASSEGRMNTEAFF
TRBJ1-5	NA	many	15	TRBV12-3/TRBV12-4	TGTGCCAGCCAACTGCAACGGACATTCAATCAGCCCCAGCATTTT	CASQLQRTFNQPQHF
TRBJ2-1	NA	NA	16	TRBV7-3	TGTGCCAGCAGCTTTATGAGACTAGTGAGGGCCAATGAGCAGTTCTTC	CASSFMRLVRANEQFF
TRBJ2-1	NA	many	15	TRBV29-1	TGCAGCGTGACTACACAGGGAGTAGCCTACAATGAGCAGTTCTTC	CSVTTQGVAYNEQFF
TRBJ1-1	NA	few	14	TRBV30	TGTGCCTGGAGTATTTACAGGGTTCAGACTGAAGCTTTCTTT	CAWSIYRVQTEAFF
TRBJ1-4	NA	many	16	TRBV7-8	TGTGCCAGCAGCTGGCGACAGACTGCAACTAATGAAAAACTGTTTTTT	CASSWRQTATNEKLFF
TRBJ1-2	NA	few	16	TRBV6-2/TRBV6-3	TGTGCCAGCAGTTACTCGCAGGGCCGGAGTACCTATGGCTACACCTTC	CASSYSQGRSTYGYTF
TRBJ2-5	TRBD1	NA	14	TRBV7-2	TGTGCCAGCAGCTTAGCGGGACAGGCAACGACCCAGTACTTC	CASSLAGQATTQYF
TRBJ2-5	NA	many	15	TRBV29-1	TGCAGCGTTGTTGCAGCGCAGATGAGCCAAGAGACCCAGTACTTC	CSVVAAQMSQETQYF
TRBJ1-4	NA	NA	16	TRBV18	TGTGCCAGCTCACAACTTGACATGGCCACTGGTGAAAAACTGTTTTTT	CASSQLDMATGEKLFF
TRBJ2-1	NA	few	17	TRBV21-1	TGTGCCAGCAGCAATGGGTCGCAGGGTAACTTCTACAATGAGCAGTTCTTC	CASSNGSQGNFYNEQFF
TRBJ2-7	TRBD1	NA	14	TRBV30	TGTGCCTGGAGGGGGGACAGATACCCCTACGAGCAGTACTTC	CAWRGDRYPYEQYF
TRBJ1-4	NA	NA	14	TRBV15	TGTGCCACCAGCAGAGATCAACGGCGGGGAAAACTGTTTTTT	CATSRDQRRGKLFF
TRBJ2-3	TRBD2	NA	15	TRBV13	TGTGCCAGCAGCGCCCTAGCGGGCCCCACAGATACGCAGTATTTT	CASSALAGPTDTQYF
TRBJ2-3	TRBD2	many	14	TRBV29-1	TGCAGCGTTGAACTAGCGGTTAGCACAGATACGCAGTATTTT	CSVELAVSTDTQYF
TRBJ1-6	NA	many	15	TRBV7-3	TGTGCCAGCAGCCCAGGGTGGGGGCCAGGTTCACCCCTCCACTTT	CASSPGWGPGSPLHF
TRBJ2-1	TRBD1	few	14	TRBV7-3	TGTGCCAGCAGCATCACGGGACAGAGCAATGAGCAGTTCTTC	CASSITGQSNEQFF
TRBJ1-2	NA	NA	14	TRBV7-7	TGTGCCAGCAGCTACCTCCGGCTACTCTATGGCTACACCTTC	CASSYLRLLYGYTF
TRBJ1-6	NA	few	16	TRBV6-5	TGTGCCAGCAGTTACCGGAACGGCCTCTATAATTCACCCCTCCACTTT	CASSYRNGLYNSPLHF